This TCR beta chain came from a study of radiation and T cells in renal cell carcinoma. Study-level information: Nephrectomy followed 15 Gy stereotactic body radiation by 4 weeks.

Indicated time point: baseline pretreatment blood. The treatment: 15 Gy SBRT to primary tumor, nephrectomy 4 weeks later. In this sample, this clone turned up a few times. The antigen is not known. Points from the study as a whole: From baseline, blood top tumor clonotypes peaked at 2 weeks post-radiation. Without pretreatment biopsies, baseline tumor clonotype presence was undetermined.

Measured with immunoSEQ multiplex PCR; TCRdb has only the in-frame clones, and not every one. The repertoire holds more than 140,000 clones, with over 80% as singletons. Sequences were derived from blood, sampled from a patient whose treatment included radiotherapy and nephrectomy. The clonotype comes from a woman between 45 and 65 years old with renal cell carcinoma.

This CDR3 reads CAWSMRVNTEAFF. CDR3 nucleotide sequence: TGTGCCTGGAGTATGAGGGTGAACACTGAAGCTTTCTTT. The chain links TRBV30 to TRBJ1-1, with D unresolved. V lost 2 bases and J lost 0, with 7 bases in between. The V gene's germline CDR1 is GTSNPN and CDR2 SVGIG (reference sequence). The CDR3 contains 13 residues.